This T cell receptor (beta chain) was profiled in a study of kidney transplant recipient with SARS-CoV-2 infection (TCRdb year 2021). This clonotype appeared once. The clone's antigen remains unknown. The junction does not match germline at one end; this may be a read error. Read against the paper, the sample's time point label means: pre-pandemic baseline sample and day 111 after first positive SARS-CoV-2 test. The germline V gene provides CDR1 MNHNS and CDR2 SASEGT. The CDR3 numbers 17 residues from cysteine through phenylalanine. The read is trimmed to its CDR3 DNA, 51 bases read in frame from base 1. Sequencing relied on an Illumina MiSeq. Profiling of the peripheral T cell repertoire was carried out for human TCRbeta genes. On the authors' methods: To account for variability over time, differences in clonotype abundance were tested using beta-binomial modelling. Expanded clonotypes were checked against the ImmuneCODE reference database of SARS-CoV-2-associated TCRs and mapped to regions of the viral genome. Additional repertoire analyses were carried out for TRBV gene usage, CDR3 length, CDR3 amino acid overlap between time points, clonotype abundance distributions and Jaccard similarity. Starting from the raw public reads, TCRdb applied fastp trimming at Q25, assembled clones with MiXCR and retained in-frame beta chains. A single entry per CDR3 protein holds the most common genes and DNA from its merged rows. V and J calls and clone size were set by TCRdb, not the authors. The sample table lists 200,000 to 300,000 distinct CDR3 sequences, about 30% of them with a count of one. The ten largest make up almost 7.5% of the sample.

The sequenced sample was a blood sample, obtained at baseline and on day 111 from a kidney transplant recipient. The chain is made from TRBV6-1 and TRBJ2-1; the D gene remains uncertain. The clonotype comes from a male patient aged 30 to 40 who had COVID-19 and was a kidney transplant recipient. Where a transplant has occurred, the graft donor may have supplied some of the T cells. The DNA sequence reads TGTGCCAACAGTGAAGCCCCCCAAATGTACTCCTACAATGAGCAGTTCTTC. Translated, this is CANSEAPQMYSYNEQFF.